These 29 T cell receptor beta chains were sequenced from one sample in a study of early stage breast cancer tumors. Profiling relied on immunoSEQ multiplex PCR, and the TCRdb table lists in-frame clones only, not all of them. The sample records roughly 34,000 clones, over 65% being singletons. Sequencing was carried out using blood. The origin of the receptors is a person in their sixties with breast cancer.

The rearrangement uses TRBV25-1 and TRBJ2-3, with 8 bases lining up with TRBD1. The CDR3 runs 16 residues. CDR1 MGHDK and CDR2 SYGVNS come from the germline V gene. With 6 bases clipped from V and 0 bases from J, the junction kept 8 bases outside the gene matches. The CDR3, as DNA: TGTGCCAGCAGCCCGATGACAGGGGATAGCACAGATACGCAGTATTTT. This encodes CASSPMTGDSTDTQYF.

CDR3 nucleotides: TGCAGTGCCTCCTACGAGCAGTACTTC. It specifies CSASYEQYF. The chain combines TRBV20-1 with TRBJ2-7, with D unclear. V was clipped by 6 bases and J by 0 bases, with 0 bases between them. From germline, CDR1 is DFQATT and CDR2 SNEGSKA (reference sequence). CDR3 length equals 9 residues.

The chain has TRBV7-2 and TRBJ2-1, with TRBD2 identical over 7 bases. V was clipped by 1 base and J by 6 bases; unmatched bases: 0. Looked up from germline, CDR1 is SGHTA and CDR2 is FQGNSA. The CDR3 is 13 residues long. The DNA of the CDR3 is TGTGCCAGCAGCTTAGGGACTAGCAATGAGCAGTTCTTC. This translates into CASSLGTSNEQFF.

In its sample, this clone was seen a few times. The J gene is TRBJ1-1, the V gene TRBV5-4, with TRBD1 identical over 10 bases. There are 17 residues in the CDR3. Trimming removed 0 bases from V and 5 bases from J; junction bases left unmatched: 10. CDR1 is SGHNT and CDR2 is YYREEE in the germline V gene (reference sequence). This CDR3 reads CASSLGDRGRFETEAFF. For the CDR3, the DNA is TGTGCCAGCAGCTTGGGGGACAGGGGACGTTTTGAAACTGAAGCTTTCTTT. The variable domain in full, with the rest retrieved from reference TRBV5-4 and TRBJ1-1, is ETGVTQSPTHLIKTRGQQVTLRCSSQSGHNTVSWYQQALGQGPQFIFQYYREEENGRGNFPPRFSGLQFPNYSSELNVNALELDDSALYLCASSLGDRGRFETEAFFGQGTRLTVV.

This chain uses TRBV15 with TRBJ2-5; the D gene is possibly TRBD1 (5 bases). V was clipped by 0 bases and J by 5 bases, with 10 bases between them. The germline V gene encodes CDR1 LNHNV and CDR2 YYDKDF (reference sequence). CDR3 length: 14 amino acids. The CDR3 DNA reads TGTGCCACCAGCAGAGAACCAGGGTTGGAGACCCAGTACTTC. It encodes CATSREPGLETQYF.

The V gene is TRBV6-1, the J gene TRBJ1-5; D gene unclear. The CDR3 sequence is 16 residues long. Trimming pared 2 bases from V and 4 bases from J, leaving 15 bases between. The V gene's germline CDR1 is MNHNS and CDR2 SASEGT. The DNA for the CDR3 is TGTGCCAGCAGTGAAAGGTCGGGTTCGGGGAATCAGCCCCAGCATTTT. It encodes CASSERSGSGNQPQHF.

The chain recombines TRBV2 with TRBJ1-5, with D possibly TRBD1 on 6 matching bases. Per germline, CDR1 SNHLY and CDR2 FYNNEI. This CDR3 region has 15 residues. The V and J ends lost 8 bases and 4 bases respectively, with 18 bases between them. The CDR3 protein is CASQRRGAGNQPQHF. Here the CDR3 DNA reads TGTGCCAGCCAAAGACGGGGGGCGGGGAATCAGCCCCAGCATTTT.

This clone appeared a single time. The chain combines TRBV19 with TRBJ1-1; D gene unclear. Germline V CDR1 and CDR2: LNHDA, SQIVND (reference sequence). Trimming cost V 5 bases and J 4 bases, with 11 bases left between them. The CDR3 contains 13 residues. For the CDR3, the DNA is TGTGCCAGTAGTCGAGGGCCGGCCACTGAAGCTTTCTTT. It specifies CASSRGPATEAFF.

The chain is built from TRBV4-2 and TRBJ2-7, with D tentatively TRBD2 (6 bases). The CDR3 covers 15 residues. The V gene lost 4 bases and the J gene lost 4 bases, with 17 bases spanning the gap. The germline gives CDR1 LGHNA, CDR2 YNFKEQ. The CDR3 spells CASSLSGSIKYEQYF. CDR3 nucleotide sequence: TGTGCCAGCAGCCTGAGCGGGTCAATTAAGTACGAGCAGTACTTC.

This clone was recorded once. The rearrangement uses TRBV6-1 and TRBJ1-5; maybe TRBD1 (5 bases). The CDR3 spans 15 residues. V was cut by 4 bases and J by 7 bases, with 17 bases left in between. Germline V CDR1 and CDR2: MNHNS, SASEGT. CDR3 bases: TGTGCCAGCAGTGGGGGACCTTCCAGCGGGCAGCCCCAGCATTTT. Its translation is CASSGGPSSGQPQHF.

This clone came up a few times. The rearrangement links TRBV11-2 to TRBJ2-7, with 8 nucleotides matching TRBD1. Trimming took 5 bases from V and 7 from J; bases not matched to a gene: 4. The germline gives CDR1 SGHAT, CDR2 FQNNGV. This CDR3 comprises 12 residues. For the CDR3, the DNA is TGTGCCAGCAGCGCAGACAGGGGAGAGCAGTACTTC. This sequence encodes CASSADRGEQYF.

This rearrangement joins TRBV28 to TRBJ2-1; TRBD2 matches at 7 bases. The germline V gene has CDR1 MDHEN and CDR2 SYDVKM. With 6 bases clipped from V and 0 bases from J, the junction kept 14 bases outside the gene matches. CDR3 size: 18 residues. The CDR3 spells CASRKAASGYSSYNEQFF. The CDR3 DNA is TGTGCCAGCAGAAAGGCGGCTAGCGGTTACAGCTCCTACAATGAGCAGTTCTTC.

Here the CDR3 DNA reads TGTGCCAGCAGCCAAACACACAGGGCTGGTGAAAAACTGTTTTTT. Protein: CASSQTHRAGEKLFF. V gene TRBV14 combines with J gene TRBJ1-4; the D gene is possibly TRBD1 (6 bases). The CDR3 has 15 amino acids. Germline CDR1 and CDR2: SGHDN and FVKESK. Trimming removed 2 bases at V and 7 bases at J, with 14 bases between.

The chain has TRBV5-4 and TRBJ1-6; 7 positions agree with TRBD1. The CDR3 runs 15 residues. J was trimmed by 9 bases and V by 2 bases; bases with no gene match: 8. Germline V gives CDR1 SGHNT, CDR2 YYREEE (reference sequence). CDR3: CASSFRGGLFSPLHF. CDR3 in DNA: TGTGCCAGCAGCTTCAGGGGGGGGCTGTTTTCACCCCTCCACTTT.

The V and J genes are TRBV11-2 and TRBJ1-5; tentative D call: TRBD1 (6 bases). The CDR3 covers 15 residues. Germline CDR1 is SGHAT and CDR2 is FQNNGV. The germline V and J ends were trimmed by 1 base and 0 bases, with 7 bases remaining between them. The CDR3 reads CASSLGQDSNQPQHF. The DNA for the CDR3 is TGTGCCAGCAGCTTAGGACAGGATAGCAATCAGCCCCAGCATTTT. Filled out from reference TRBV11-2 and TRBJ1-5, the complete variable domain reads EAGVAQSPRYKIIEKRQSVAFWCNPISGHATLYWYQQILGQGPKLLIQFQNNGVVDDSQLPKDRFSAERLKGVDSTLKIQPAKLEDSAVYLCASSLGQDSNQPQHFGDGTRLSIL.

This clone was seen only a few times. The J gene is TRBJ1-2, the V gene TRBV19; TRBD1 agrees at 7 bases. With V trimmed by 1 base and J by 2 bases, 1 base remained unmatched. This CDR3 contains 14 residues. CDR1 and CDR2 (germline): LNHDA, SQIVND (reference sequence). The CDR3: CASSIGRGNYGYTF. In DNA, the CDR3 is TGTGCCAGTAGTATAGGCAGGGGGAACTATGGCTACACCTTC. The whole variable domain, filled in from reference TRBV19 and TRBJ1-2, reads DGGITQSPKYLFRKEGQNVTLSCEQNLNHDAMYWYRQDPGQGLRLIYYSQIVNDFQKGDIAEGYSVSREKKESFPLTVTSAQKNPTAFYLCASSIGRGNYGYTFGSGTRLTVV.

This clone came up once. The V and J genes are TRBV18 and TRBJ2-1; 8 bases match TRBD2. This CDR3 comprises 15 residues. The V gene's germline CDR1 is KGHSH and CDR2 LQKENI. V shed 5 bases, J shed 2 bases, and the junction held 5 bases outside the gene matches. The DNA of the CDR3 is TGTGCCAGCTCAAATGCGGGGGGCACCTACAATGAGCAGTTCTTC. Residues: CASSNAGGTYNEQFF.

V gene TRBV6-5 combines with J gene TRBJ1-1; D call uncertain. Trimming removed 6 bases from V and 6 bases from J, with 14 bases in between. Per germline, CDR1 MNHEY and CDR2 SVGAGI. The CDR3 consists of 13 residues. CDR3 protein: CASRFTPGAEAFF. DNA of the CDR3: TGTGCCAGCAGGTTTACCCCGGGAGCTGAAGCTTTCTTT.

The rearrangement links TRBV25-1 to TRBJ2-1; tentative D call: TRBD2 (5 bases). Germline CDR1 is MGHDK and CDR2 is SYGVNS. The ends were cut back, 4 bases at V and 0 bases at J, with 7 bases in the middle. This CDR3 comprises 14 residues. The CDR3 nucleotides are TGTGCCAGCAGTGCCGGGAACTCCTACAATGAGCAGTTCTTC. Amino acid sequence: CASSAGNSYNEQFF.

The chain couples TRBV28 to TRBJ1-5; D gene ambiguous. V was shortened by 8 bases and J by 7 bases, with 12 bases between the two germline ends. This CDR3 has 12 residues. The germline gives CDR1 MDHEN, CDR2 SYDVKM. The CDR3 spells CASRVGSQPQHF. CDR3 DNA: TGTGCCAGCCGGGTGGGGAGCCAGCCCCAGCATTTT.

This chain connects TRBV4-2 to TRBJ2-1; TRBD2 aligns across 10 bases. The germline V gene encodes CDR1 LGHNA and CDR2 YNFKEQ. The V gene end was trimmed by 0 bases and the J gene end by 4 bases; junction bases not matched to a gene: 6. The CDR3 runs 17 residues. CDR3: CASSQEGPAGGYNEQFF. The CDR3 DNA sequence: TGTGCCAGCAGCCAAGAAGGGCCAGCGGGGGGGTACAATGAGCAGTTCTTC.

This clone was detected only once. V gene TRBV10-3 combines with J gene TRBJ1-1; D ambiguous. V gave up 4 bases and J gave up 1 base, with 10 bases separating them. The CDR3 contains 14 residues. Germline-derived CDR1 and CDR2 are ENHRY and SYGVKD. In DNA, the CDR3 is TGTGCCATCAGTGCTCGGAACCGGAACACTGAAGCTTTCTTT. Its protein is CAISARNRNTEAFF.

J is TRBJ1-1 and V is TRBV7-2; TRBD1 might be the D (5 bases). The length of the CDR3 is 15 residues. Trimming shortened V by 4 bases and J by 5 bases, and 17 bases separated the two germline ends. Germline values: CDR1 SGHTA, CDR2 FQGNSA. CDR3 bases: TGTGCCAGCAGCTCCCGGGACCCTCTGAGGACTGAAGCTTTCTTT. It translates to CASSSRDPLRTEAFF.

The CDR3 reads CASSFTSGMYNEQFF. CDR3 bases: TGTGCCAGCAGTTTCACTAGCGGGATGTACAATGAGCAGTTCTTC. V gene TRBV27 combines with J gene TRBJ2-1; 10 positions agree with TRBD2. Looked up from germline, CDR1 is MNHEY and CDR2 is SMNVEV (reference sequence). Unmatched junction bases numbered 3, after V lost 3 bases and J lost 4 bases. This CDR3 comprises 15 residues.

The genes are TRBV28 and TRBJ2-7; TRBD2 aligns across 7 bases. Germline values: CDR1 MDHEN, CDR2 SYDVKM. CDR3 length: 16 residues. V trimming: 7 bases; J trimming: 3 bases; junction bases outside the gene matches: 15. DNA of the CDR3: TGTGCCAGCAACGGGGGGTTGCAGGGTTGGGGCTACGAGCAGTACTTC. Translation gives CASNGGLQGWGYEQYF. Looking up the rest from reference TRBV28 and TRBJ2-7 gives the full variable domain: DVKVTQSSRYLVKRTGEKVFLECVQDMDHENMFWYRQDPGLGLRLIYFSYDVKMKEKGDIPEGYSVSREKKERFSLILESASTNQTSMYLCASNGGLQGWGYEQYFGPGTRLTVT.

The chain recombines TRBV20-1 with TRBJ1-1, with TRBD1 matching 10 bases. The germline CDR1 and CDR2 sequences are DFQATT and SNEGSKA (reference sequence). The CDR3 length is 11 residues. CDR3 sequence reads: CRGDRGTEAFF. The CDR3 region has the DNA TGCAGGGGGGACAGGGGAACTGAAGCTTTCTTT.

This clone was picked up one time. The chain's CDR3 is CASSQDPSGRNTDTQYF. DNA of the CDR3: TGTGCCAGCAGCCAAGACCCTAGCGGGAGAAACACAGATACGCAGTATTTT. The chain carries TRBV4-2 and TRBJ2-3; TRBD2 matches at 10 bases. The CDR3 length is 17 residues. Germline V gene data show CDR1 as LGHNA and CDR2 as YNFKEQ. V was clipped by 0 bases and J by 2 bases; unmatched bases: 5.

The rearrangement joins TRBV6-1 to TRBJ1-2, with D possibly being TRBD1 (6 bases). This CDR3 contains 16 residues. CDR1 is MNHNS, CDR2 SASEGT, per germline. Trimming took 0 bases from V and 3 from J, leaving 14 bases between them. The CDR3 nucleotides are TGTGCCAGCAGTGAAGCGCTTAGTAACAGGGACTATGGCTACACCTTC. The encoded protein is CASSEALSNRDYGYTF.

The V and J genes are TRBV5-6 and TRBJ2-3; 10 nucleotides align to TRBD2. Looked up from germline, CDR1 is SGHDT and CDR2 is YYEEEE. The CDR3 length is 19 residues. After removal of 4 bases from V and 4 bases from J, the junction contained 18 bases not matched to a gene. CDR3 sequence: CASSPMGALAGVWSDTQYF. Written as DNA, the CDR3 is TGTGCCAGCAGCCCGATGGGGGCCCTAGCGGGGGTCTGGTCAGATACGCAGTATTTT.